These T cell receptor beta chains were read from a single sample in a study of T cell responses to AZD1222 COVID-19 vaccine. Profiling relied on immunoSEQ multiplex PCR, and the TCRdb table lists in-frame clones only, not all of them. The repertoire consists of roughly 15,000 clones, with about 80% occurring once and the leading ten covering 14%. Material: peripheral blood, obtained 28 days after the second AZD1222 dose. The receptors derive from an adult who received the AZD1222 COVID-19 vaccine. Each CDR3 is given with its conserved first and last residue. A D gene is named only where the DNA matches it firmly. Where a row states a size, it is once, few, many or the class of an expanded clone; other rows omit it.

J: TRBJ1-1
size: .
V: TRBV11-2
D: .
DNA: TGTGCCAGCACCCTAATGGGTCTCCCTGGAACTGAAGCTTTCTTT
CDR3: CASTLMGLPGTEAFF

J: TRBJ1-5
size: .
V: TRBV19
D: TRBD1
DNA: TGTGCCAGTAATCCGGGGGTGGGACAGGGTTATGGGCAGCCCCAGCATTTT
CDR3: CASNPGVGQGYGQPQHF

J: TRBJ1-1
size: once
V: TRBV15
D: .
DNA: TGTGCCACCAGCAGCCCAGGGGCGGGGGCGCAACGCACTGAAGCTTTCTTT
CDR3: CATSSPGAGAQRTEAFF

J: TRBJ2-1
size: few
V: TRBV19
D: TRBD2
DNA: TGTGCCAGTAGGCTATTGACGCGGGGGGCGAGGAATGAGCAGTTCTTC
CDR3: CASRLLTRGARNEQFF

J: TRBJ2-7
size: few
V: TRBV12-5
D: .
DNA: TGTGCTAGTGGTTTAATGAGTACCTACGAGCAGTACTTC
CDR3: CASGLMSTYEQYF

J: TRBJ2-1
size: .
V: TRBV10-1
D: .
DNA: TGCGCCAGCAGTGAGTCGGTACAGGGTTTGAACAATGAGCAGTTCTTC
CDR3: CASSESVQGLNNEQFF

J: TRBJ2-7
size: .
V: TRBV2
D: .
DNA: TGTGCCAGCAAAAGGGGGGACTACCAGAACCACGAGCAGTACTTC
CDR3: CASKRGDYQNHEQYF

J: TRBJ1-3
size: .
V: TRBV6-4
D: .
DNA: TGTGCCAGCAGTGACTCCTGCAGCTTTAATTCTGGAAACACCATATATTTT
CDR3: CASSDSCSFNSGNTIYF

J: TRBJ2-4
size: once
V: TRBV2
D: TRBD2
DNA: TGTGCCAGCAGTGGAGGCGGGGGGCTAACCAAAAACATTCAGTACTTC
CDR3: CASSGGGGLTKNIQYF

J: TRBJ2-7
size: .
V: TRBV2
D: .
DNA: TGTGCCAGCAGGGGAGCTTCGAACTACGAGCAGTACTTC
CDR3: CASRGASNYEQYF

J: TRBJ2-1
size: .
V: TRBV5-1
D: TRBD1
DNA: TGCGCCAGCAGCGAATCCGGGACAGCCTACAATGAGCAGTTCTTC
CDR3: CASSESGTAYNEQFF

J: TRBJ2-3
size: .
V: TRBV4-2
D: .
DNA: TGTGCCAGCAGCGGTGGCGTTCGAAGCACAGATACGCAGTATTTT
CDR3: CASSGGVRSTDTQYF

J: TRBJ2-7
size: .
V: TRBV6-5
D: .
DNA: TGTGCCAGCAGTTACTCGTTCAGGGTTGCCTACGAGCAGTACTTC
CDR3: CASSYSFRVAYEQYF

J: TRBJ1-1
size: few
V: TRBV30
D: .
DNA: TGTGCCTGGAGTATAGCCCCTAGGGTGGCTGAAGCTTTCTTT
CDR3: CAWSIAPRVAEAFF

J: TRBJ1-2
size: .
V: TRBV6-2/TRBV6-3
D: .
DNA: TGTGCCAGCAGTTACGGCAAGGCTATCTATGGCTACACCTTC
CDR3: CASSYGKAIYGYTF

J: TRBJ1-2
size: few
V: TRBV19
D: .
DNA: TGTGCCAGTAGTCCTGTACAGGGTTATGGCTACACCTTC
CDR3: CASSPVQGYGYTF

J: TRBJ2-2
size: once
V: TRBV9
D: TRBD2
DNA: TGTGCCAGCAGTGACCAACTAGCGGAGCACACCGGGGAGCTGTTTTTT
CDR3: CASSDQLAEHTGELFF

J: TRBJ1-5
size: .
V: TRBV12-2
D: .
DNA: TGTGCAAGTCGCTTACACCCCGTCGGGACAGAGGGGGATCAGCCCCAGCATTTT
CDR3: CASRLHPVGTEGDQPQHF

J: TRBJ1-2
size: .
V: TRBV5-8
D: .
DNA: TGTGCCAGCAGCGCGATAGTGAGGGGGGCGGATGGCTACACCTTC
CDR3: CASSAIVRGADGYTF

J: TRBJ2-2
size: .
V: TRBV28
D: TRBD1
DNA: TGTGCCAGCAACCCACAGGGGGCGCGCAGGGAGCTGTTTTTT
CDR3: CASNPQGARRELFF

J: TRBJ2-7
size: few
V: TRBV7-2
D: TRBD2
DNA: TGTGCCAGCAGCTTCAGCGGGGACTTCTACGAGCAGTACTTC
CDR3: CASSFSGDFYEQYF

J: TRBJ2-5
size: .
V: TRBV11-1
D: .
DNA: TGTGCCAGCAGCTTAGGCAGCCAAGAGACCCAGTACTTC
CDR3: CASSLGSQETQYF

J: TRBJ1-1
size: .
V: TRBV5-1
D: TRBD1
DNA: TGCGCCAGCAGCTCGACAGGGGGAGGCACTGAAGCTTTCTTT
CDR3: CASSSTGGGTEAFF

J: TRBJ2-2
size: few
V: TRBV28
D: TRBD2
DNA: TGTGCCAGCAGTCCGGGACTAGTGAACACCGGGGAGCTGTTTTTT
CDR3: CASSPGLVNTGELFF

J: TRBJ1-1
size: .
V: TRBV5-4
D: .
DNA: TGTGCCAGCAGCTTGGCCCCAGGTGAAGCTTTCTTT
CDR3: CASSLAPGEAFF

J: TRBJ1-2
size: .
V: TRBV6-5
D: .
DNA: TGTGCCAGCAGTTACTCGGTGGACCCGGGAGGCTACACCTTC
CDR3: CASSYSVDPGGYTF

J: TRBJ2-1
size: .
V: TRBV2
D: TRBD1
DNA: TGTGCCAGCAGTGAGATCCAGACAGGGGACAACAATGAGCAGTTCTTC
CDR3: CASSEIQTGDNNEQFF

J: TRBJ1-2
size: few
V: TRBV28
D: .
DNA: TGTGCCAGCAGCCGGGTCGGTAGGAGCTATGGCTACACCTTC
CDR3: CASSRVGRSYGYTF